The 18 T cell receptor beta chains below all came from one sample that was sequenced in a study of T cell clones after liver transplantation (dated by TCRdb to about 2019). Library creation used the immunoSEQ multiplex PCR assay. The table comes from immuneACCESS by way of TCRdb, which keeps in-frame sequences with V and J called. Part of the clones is missing from these tables; in studies checked, under half for an unresolved V gene and the rest for unknown reasons. This sample gives some 9,000 clones in total; about 72% of them show up just once. The top ten clonotypes cover 22% of the sample. The sequenced sample was CD8+ T cells from blood, obtained at the approximately 16-month timepoint. These receptors came from a human patient who received a liver transplant. In transplant recipients, some T cells may be of donor rather than host origin.

CDR3 region: CASKELGAPTDTQYF. DNA for the CDR3: TGTGCCAGCAAAGAACTAGGAGCCCCCACAGATACGCAGTATTTT. The chain employs TRBV2 and TRBJ2-3; D might be TRBD2 (5 bases). Germline V lookup: CDR1 SNHLY, CDR2 FYNNEI. The CDR3 has 15 residues. The V gene lost 7 bases and the J gene lost 2 bases, with 16 bases spanning the gap.

This clone was picked up a small number of times. Other DNA sequences within the sample encode an identical CDR3. The chain has TRBV29-1 and TRBJ2-5; no reliable D call. Germline V lookup: CDR1 SQVTM, CDR2 ANQGSEA. Trimming pared 5 bases from V and 5 bases from J, leaving 9 bases between. The CDR3 loop spans 11 amino acids. In DNA form, the CDR3 reads TGCAGCGTTCGGGTCTTGGAGACCCAGTACTTC. Its translation: CSVRVLETQYF.

This clone occurred once. The gene calls are TRBV30 and TRBJ2-1; 11 nucleotides agree with TRBD2. Losses at the gene ends were 1 base for V and 0 bases for J; bases not matched to a gene: 8. The CDR3 has 18 residues. CDR1 GTSNPN and CDR2 SVGIG come from the germline V gene (reference sequence). The CDR3 DNA is TGTGCCTGGAGTGGGATGACTAGCGGGGCGGTCTCCTACAATGAGCAGTTCTTC. It encodes CAWSGMTSGAVSYNEQFF. The variable domain in full, with the rest retrieved from reference TRBV30 and TRBJ2-1, is SQTIHQWPATLVQPVGSPLSLECTVEGTSNPNLYWYRQAAGRGLQLLFYSVGIGQISSEVPQNLSASRPQDRQFILSSKKLLLSDSGFYLCAWSGMTSGAVSYNEQFFGPGTRLTVL.

The chain combines TRBV4-3 with TRBJ2-4; 11 bases line up with TRBD1. The germline gives CDR1 LGHNA, CDR2 YSLEER. V was clipped by 4 bases and J by 12 bases; unmatched bases: 11. This CDR3 has 15 amino acids. CDR3 sequence reads: CASSPGQGALFDQYF. CDR3 DNA: TGCGCCAGCAGCCCCGGACAGGGGGCCCTCTTTGATCAGTACTTC.

This clone has a handful of counts. This chain uses TRBV2 with TRBJ2-2; D possibly corresponds to TRBD1 (7 bases). The V gene's germline CDR1 is SNHLY and CDR2 FYNNEI. V was cut by 5 bases and J by 7 bases, with 23 bases left in between. The CDR3 length is 17 residues. The CDR3 bases are TGTGCCAGCAGTCCTTACCGACAGGGAGGTACGGTCGGGGAGCTGTTTTTT. Translated: CASSPYRQGGTVGELFF.

The genes are TRBV29-1 and TRBJ1-2; 8 bases are a match to TRBD1. In germline, CDR1 is SQVTM, CDR2 ANQGSEA. Trimming took 7 bases from V and 4 from J; bases not matched to a gene: 8. The CDR3 contains 13 residues. CDR3 nucleotide sequence: TGCAGCGCTTACACAGGGGGAGGCTATGGCTACACCTTC. Translating gives CSAYTGGGYGYTF.

This rearrangement joins TRBV4-1 to TRBJ1-4; TRBD1 is a possible D gene (6 bases). V gave up 0 bases and J gave up 8 bases, with 16 bases separating them. There are 16 residues in the CDR3. CDR1 MGHRA and CDR2 YSYEKL come from the germline V gene. The DNA for the CDR3 is TGCGCCAGCAGCCAAGATCCCGGGACACCGTTAGAAAAACTGTTTTTT. As protein: CASSQDPGTPLEKLFF.

The chain links TRBV29-1 to TRBJ2-1, with D maybe TRBD2 (6 bases). In germline, CDR1 is SQVTM, CDR2 ANQGSEA. Trimming removed 3 bases at V and 8 bases at J, with 11 bases between. The CDR3 runs 12 residues. DNA of the CDR3: TGCAGCGTTGACGGGGGTGGGGATGAGCAGTTCTTC. This gives the protein CSVDGGGDEQFF.

In this sample, this clone turned up once. The chain employs TRBV5-1 and TRBJ2-7, with 11 bases fitting TRBD1. CDR1 is SGHRS, CDR2 YFSETQ, per germline. V was pared by 0 bases and J by 3 bases, with 8 bases of the junction left unmatched. This CDR3 has 17 amino acids. The CDR3 reads CASSLEPRDRGDYEQYF. As DNA, the CDR3 is TGCGCCAGCAGCTTGGAACCTCGGGACAGGGGGGACTACGAGCAGTACTTC.

This clone was recorded a few times. CDR3 bases: TGTGCCAGCAGCTTGGGACGCCAACAAGAGACCCAGTACTTC. It is translated as CASSLGRQQETQYF. The chain uses TRBV5-4 and TRBJ2-5; D is ambiguous. CDR1 and CDR2 (germline): SGHNT, YYREEE (reference sequence). The CDR3 has 14 residues. Trimming left V 0 bases short and J 2 bases short, with 8 bases between. Using reference TRBV5-4 and TRBJ2-5 for the parts outside the CDR3, the full variable domain is ETGVTQSPTHLIKTRGQQVTLRCSSQSGHNTVSWYQQALGQGPQFIFQYYREEENGRGNFPPRFSGLQFPNYSSELNVNALELDDSALYLCASSLGRQQETQYFGPGTRLLVL.

V gene TRBV10-2 combines with J gene TRBJ2-3, with 7 bases identical to TRBD2. V lost 5 bases to trimming and J lost 3 bases; unmatched junction nucleotides: 14. Germline V gene lookup returns CDR1 WSHSY and CDR2 SAAADI. CDR3 length: 17 amino acids. The CDR3 sequence is CASSSREARLETDTQYF. The CDR3, as DNA: TGCGCCAGCAGTAGTCGGGAGGCCCGCCTAGAAACAGATACGCAGTATTTT.

V is TRBV5-6 and J is TRBJ2-3, with D perhaps matching TRBD2 (6 bases). V was cut by 0 bases and J by 5 bases, with 7 bases left in between. The CDR3 consists of 13 residues. Germline assignment: CDR1 SGHDT and CDR2 YYEEEE. The CDR3 spells CASSLVRGDTQYF. In DNA form, the CDR3 reads TGTGCCAGCAGCTTGGTGCGGGGAGATACGCAGTATTTT. Based on the CDR3 plus reference TRBV5-6 and TRBJ2-3, the full variable domain is DAGVTQSPTHLIKTRGQQVTLRCSPKSGHDTVSWYQQALGQGPQFIFQYYEEEERQRGNFPDRFSGHQFPNYSSELNVNALLLGDSALYLCASSLVRGDTQYFGPGTRLTVL.

The V and J genes are TRBV19 and TRBJ2-7; possibly TRBD1 or TRBD2 for D (6 bases each). The V and J ends lost 4 bases and 4 bases respectively, with 14 bases between them. CDR3 size: 14 residues. Germline V gene data show CDR1 as LNHDA and CDR2 as SQIVND (reference sequence). CDR3 nucleotide sequence: TGTGCCAGTAGTACCGACGGGGGCCTTTACGAGCAGTACTTC. This translates into CASSTDGGLYEQYF. Together with reference TRBV19 and TRBJ2-7, the CDR3 gives the full variable domain: DGGITQSPKYLFRKEGQNVTLSCEQNLNHDAMYWYRQDPGQGLRLIYYSQIVNDFQKGDIAEGYSVSREKKESFPLTVTSAQKNPTAFYLCASSTDGGLYEQYFGPGTRLTVT.

The rearrangement uses TRBV11-3 and TRBJ1-1; maybe TRBD1 (6 bases). The germline CDR1 and CDR2 sequences are SGHNT and YENEEA. This CDR3 has 14 amino acids. The V gene lost 5 bases and the J gene lost 6 bases, with 16 bases spanning the gap. The CDR3 region is CASSAPTGSPEAFF. The CDR3 nucleotides read TGTGCCAGCAGCGCACCCACAGGGTCCCCTGAAGCTTTCTTT.

This clone was detected only a few times. The rearrangement links TRBV11-2 to TRBJ2-1; 11 nucleotides agree with TRBD2. The CDR3 sequence is 15 residues long. Germline assignment: CDR1 SGHAT and CDR2 FQNNGV. With V trimmed by 6 bases and J by 13 bases, 14 bases remained unmatched. The CDR3 loop reads CASRLGLADKLPQFF. Here the CDR3 DNA reads TGTGCCAGCAGACTGGGACTAGCGGACAAACTTCCCCAGTTCTTC.

J is TRBJ2-3 and V is TRBV28; 8 bases align to TRBD2. The length of the CDR3 is 16 residues. V shed 1 base and J 2 bases; nucleotides not matched to a gene: 5. The V gene's germline CDR1 is MDHEN and CDR2 SYDVKM. The CDR3 loop is CASSLSGTSYTDTQYF. DNA for the CDR3: TGTGCCAGCAGTTTATCCGGGACTAGTTACACAGATACGCAGTATTTT.

This clone was counted only a few times. The V gene is TRBV5-4, the J gene TRBJ2-3; D not certain. This CDR3 is built from 12 residues. V dropped 4 bases and J dropped 0 bases, with 3 bases sitting between them. Germline V gives CDR1 SGHNT, CDR2 YYREEE (reference sequence). CDR3 sequence: CASSLSTDTQYF. The CDR3 DNA sequence: TGTGCCAGCAGCCTTAGCACAGATACGCAGTATTTT.

The V call is TRBV15, the J call TRBJ1-3; a weak D match, TRBD1 (5 bases). The germline gives CDR1 LNHNV, CDR2 YYDKDF (reference sequence). CDR3 length: 14 amino acids. The ends were cut back, 0 bases at V and 8 bases at J, with 11 bases in the middle. This CDR3 is CATSREGGEDTIYF. CDR3 coding DNA: TGTGCCACCAGCAGAGAAGGAGGGGAGGACACCATATATTTT.